This TCR beta chain was captured in a study of blood T cell repertoires in COVID-19 (dated by TCRdb to between 2020 and 2021). With respect to the entire study: Collaborator samples came from the United States, Italy and Spain and covered acute and convalescent phases of COVID-19. The material from the prospective study consisted of cDNA or gDNA derived from T cells, B-cell-depleted T cells, or PBMCs. Deeply sampled blood TCRbeta repertoires from subjects exposed to, actively infected with, or recovered from COVID-19 were included in the dataset. The repertoires were released in a freely available public database intended as a resource for research on the immune response to SARS-CoV-2. Samples were obtained from the ongoing ImmuneRACE study (first 160 participants) and from approximately 1,200 subjects provided by 6 global collaborators. The sample metadata nearly always contained a de-identified subject ID, COVID-19 status, age in years and sex. Where available, HLA class I and class II types were obtained from metadata supplied by the sample provider rather than from assay-based typing.

Regarding this clone: Which antigen it targets is not known. Base-call qualities are not available, and no considerably larger clone is one nucleotide away.

Including cysteine and phenylalanine, the CDR3 has 16 amino acids. The DNA shown is the 48-base CDR3, in frame from base 1. The germline ends are 12 bases apart after V is trimmed by 1 base and J by 0 bases. The germline V gene encodes CDR1 SGHVS and CDR2 FQNEAQ. Points the paper makes about the study in general: Clinical and demographic metadata were provided uncurated, with the amount varying by source and participant.

Whole blood was collected in K2EDTA tubes by collaborating institutions according to the institutions' own protocols. For TCRbeta analysis, collaborator samples were shipped as frozen whole blood, as isolated PBMCs, or as DNA extracted from either sample type. The immunoSEQ Assay, a bias-controlled multiplex PCR, was used to amplify TCRbeta CDR3 regions from genomic DNA. Per the authors' processing: The number of nucleated cells in each sample was estimated by amplification of reference gene primers within the assay. To quantify the absolute abundance of each unique TCRbeta CDR3 rearrangement, sequence reads were collapsed and filtered. Productive Simpson clonality was computed per sample as the square root of Simpson's diversity index over productive rearrangements. TCRdb took over this immuneACCESS table, retaining in-frame rearrangements with V and J assigned. Such tables are incomplete; in checked studies, under half of the missing clones stem from an unresolved V gene, and the remainder is unexplained. D and trimming were read from the DNA, whereas the V and J calls and clone size are those reported in that table. In all, the sample holds fewer than 50,000 clones, and roughly 77% of those were seen once. The leading ten clones occupy 35% to 45% of the sample.

The clonotype was recovered from a man aged 80 or over with active or convalescent COVID-19. Recombination linked TRBV7-8 to TRBJ1-1; the D gene cannot be named for sure. The sequencing sample was made of peripheral blood. CDR3 reads: CASSLGPTPMNTEAFF. The nucleotide sequence is given as TGTGCCAGCAGCTTAGGCCCGACACCCATGAACACTGAAGCTTTCTTT. The variable domain in full, with residues beyond the CDR3 obtained from the reference TRBV7-8 and TRBJ1-1 genes, is GAGVSQSPRYKVAKRGQDVALRCDPISGHVSLFWYQQALGQGPEFLTYFQNEAQLDKSGLPSDRFFAERPEGSVSTLKIQRTQQEDSAVYLCASSLGPTPMNTEAFFGQGTRLTVV.